Given below is one T cell receptor (beta chain) in context. Its specificity is unknown. Looked up from germline, CDR1 is KGHSH and CDR2 is LQKENI. V was trimmed by 6 bases and J by 10 bases, leaving 16 bases between them. The CDR3 is 13 residues long. These data belong to a study of cytomegalovirus exposure and HLA in healthy donors. Study-wide points: Specific recognition of CMV antigens was confirmed in vitro for a few chains (all CMV-associated). A later analysis linked a missense DCLRE1C variant to TCR beta V- and J-gene trimming. Links to common viral pathogens appeared, in a later analysis, for several of the most significant clusters. Owing to their indistinguishability, certain V segments, notably TRBV6-2 and TRBV6-3, were excluded.

It was with 60 Vbeta and 13 Jbeta primers that the PCR ran. Method: immunoSEQ multiplex PCR; TCRdb's copy keeps in-frame clones and lacks some. The data contain 180,000 or so clones, roughly 88% of them singletons. The TCR comes from a man aged 18-30 years in good health and CMV-seropositive. This chain links TRBV18 with TRBJ1-5; D is possibly TRBD1 (5 bases). The sequenced sample consisted of PBMCs. The CDR3 nucleotides are TGTGCCAGCTCCGTCCAGGACAAAGAACCCCAGCATTTT. Its translation is CASSVQDKEPQHF.